This TCR beta chain was found in a study of cytomegalovirus exposure and HLA in healthy donors. General study points: Among CMV-associated TCR beta chains, most appeared HLA-restricted in a later analysis. One cluster of highly shared sequence variants probably arose as a sequencing artifact.

Points on this clone: As yet, its antigen is unknown.

This PCR relied on a set of 60 Vbeta primers and 13 Jbeta primers. Measured with immunoSEQ multiplex PCR; TCRdb has only the in-frame clones, and not every one. The table counts 80,000 to 95,000 clones; 1% to 1.4% lies in the top ten. V was pared by 6 bases and J by 2 bases, with 8 bases between. The CDR3 is 13 amino acids. Germline V lookup: CDR1 LNHDA, CDR2 SQIVND (reference sequence). The J gene is TRBJ1-5, the V gene TRBV19, with D unclear. The clonotype was recovered from a woman aged 25 to 45 in good health and CMV-seronegative. The sequenced sample consisted of PBMCs. CDR3 residues: CASSARGNQPQHF. The CDR3 DNA reads as TGTGCCAGTAGCGCCCGCGGCAATCAGCCCCAGCATTTT. Combining the CDR3 with reference TRBV19 and TRBJ1-5 gives the whole variable domain DGGITQSPKYLFRKEGQNVTLSCEQNLNHDAMYWYRQDPGQGLRLIYYSQIVNDFQKGDIAEGYSVSREKKESFPLTVTSAQKNPTAFYLCASSARGNQPQHFGDGTRLSIL.